These 3 T cell receptor beta chains were all obtained from the same sample, sequenced in a study of OX40 agonist ivuxolimab in advanced cancers. Generated by immunoSEQ multiplex PCR, the TCRdb table keeps only in-frame clones and is missing some. This table has nearly 65,000 clones, around 93% appearing once. Sequencing used CD4+ or CD8+ T cells sorted from blood, obtained in a trial of the OX40 agonist ivuxolimab. The origin of the receptors is an adult with an advanced solid tumor such as melanoma, head and neck, liver or kidney cancer.

This CDR3 is CASSQEHSNEKLFF. The CDR3 DNA reads as TGCGCCAGCAGCCAAGAACACAGTAATGAAAAACTGTTTTTT. This chain uses TRBV4-1 with TRBJ1-4; D is undetermined. Deletions cut 0 bases from V and 4 bases from J, with 6 bases between. This CDR3 has 14 amino acids. CDR1 is MGHRA and CDR2 is YSYEKL in the germline V gene.

The chain has TRBV6-5 and TRBJ2-1; a weak D match, TRBD1 (6 bases). Germline V gene sequence: CDR1 MNHEY, CDR2 SVGAGI. CDR3 length equals 12 residues. The V gene lost 7 bases and the J gene lost 10 bases, with 14 bases spanning the gap. The CDR3 protein is CASKTRGGEQFF. For the CDR3, the DNA is TGTGCCAGCAAGACCAGGGGCGGAGAGCAGTTCTTC.

The rearrangement joins TRBV25-1 to TRBJ2-7; 9 bases align to TRBD1. This CDR3 has 13 amino acids. V gave up 8 bases and J gave up 4 bases; unmatched junction bases: 6. The germline gives CDR1 MGHDK, CDR2 SYGVNS. CDR3: CASSDRGSYEQYF. The CDR3 nucleotides read TGTGCCAGCTCTGACAGGGGGTCGTACGAGCAGTACTTC.